The clone carrying this T cell receptor (beta chain) was found many times. Its specificity is unknown. The data are from a study of T-cell memory formation after mild COVID-19. TCRdb independently ran MiXCR on the 5' RACE reads; one entry per CDR3 protein. This repertoire shows approximately 490,000 distinct CDR3 sequences, just over 20% found once; its top ten account for about 12%. Overall study results and limits: Contracting clones, day 15 to 85, had balanced CD4/CD8, and later expanders favored CD4+.

The CDR3 length is 15 residues. The germline V gene encodes CDR1 SGHTA and CDR2 FQGNSA. Trimming cost V 0 bases and J 5 bases; bases outside gene matches: 5. The V call is TRBV7-2, the J call TRBJ2-5; 8 bases map to TRBD2. The sample comprised PBMCs or a T cell subset sorted from them (not recorded which). The sequence was collected from an adult woman who had mild COVID-19 (a few samples of this study predate the infection). Cell type and time point are not known. CDR3 sequence: CASSLAAGAGETQYF. In DNA form, the CDR3 reads TGTGCCAGCAGCTTAGCAGCGGGAGCGGGCGAGACCCAGTACTTC. The whole variable domain, filled in from reference TRBV7-2 and TRBJ2-5, reads GAGVSQSPSNKVTEKGKDVELRCDPISGHTALYWYRQSLGQGLEFLIYFQGNSAPDKSGLPSDRFSAERTGGSVSTLTIQRTQQEDSAVYLCASSLAAGAGETQYFGPGTRLLVL.